This is a list of T cell receptor beta chains from one sample in a study of T cells in Graves' hyperthyroidism and ophthalmopathy. TCRdb itself ran the multiplex PCR reads through MiXCR, one entry per CDR3 protein. This sample has about 640,000 distinct CDR3 sequences, with under 25% found just once. Input material: blood. The receptors shown here come from a man aged 25-40 years with Graves' ophthalmopathy. CDR3s include the opening cysteine and the closing phenylalanine or tryptophan. A D gene is named only where the DNA matches it firmly. Clone size, where shown, is once, few, many, or a class for clones that have expanded.

D: TRBD1; V: TRBV20-1; size: many; J: TRBJ1-4; CDR3: CSAHRQGDEKLFF; DNA: TGCAGTGCCCACCGACAGGGAGACGAAAAACTGTTTTTT
D: NA; V: TRBV5-1; size: NA; J: TRBJ1-6; CDR3: CASSLGAASSYNSPLHF; DNA: TGCGCCAGCAGCTTGGGGGCAGCGAGCTCCTATAATTCACCCCTCCACTTT
D: NA; V: TRBV11-2; size: many; J: TRBJ2-3; CDR3: CASSLGRWGTDTQYF; DNA: TGTGCCAGCAGCTTAGGGCGATGGGGCACAGATACGCAGTATTTT
D: NA; V: TRBV20-1; size: many; J: TRBJ2-7; CDR3: CSARADSYEQYF; DNA: TGCAGTGCTCGGGCAGACTCCTACGAGCAGTACTTC
D: NA; V: TRBV4-3; size: NA; J: TRBJ1-1; CDR3: CASSQGGVNTEAFF; DNA: TGCGCCAGCAGCCAAGGAGGGGTGAACACTGAAGCTTTCTTT
D: NA; V: TRBV2; size: many; J: TRBJ2-1; CDR3: CASSDPAGTRNEQFF; DNA: TGTGCCAGCTCGGATCCGGCGGGAACGCGCAATGAGCAGTTCTTC
D: NA; V: TRBV25-1; size: NA; J: TRBJ2-5; CDR3: CASSERGWETQYF; DNA: TGTGCCAGCAGTGAAAGGGGGTGGGAGACCCAGTACTTC
D: NA; V: TRBV5-1; size: few; J: TRBJ1-2; CDR3: CASSLFGDPNYGYTF; DNA: TGCGCCAGCAGCTTGTTTGGGGATCCTAACTATGGCTACACCTTC
D: NA; V: TRBV14; size: many; J: TRBJ1-2; CDR3: CASSQGGRGYTF; DNA: TGTGCCAGCAGCCAAGGAGGACGGGGCTACACCTTC
D: TRBD2; V: TRBV7-6; size: few; J: TRBJ2-2; CDR3: CASSLRSGRRTGELFF; DNA: TGTGCCAGCAGCTTACGTAGCGGGAGACGGACCGGGGAGCTGTTTTTT
D: NA; V: TRBV24-1; size: many; J: TRBJ2-7; CDR3: CATSDSRGGSSYEQYF; DNA: TGTGCCACCAGTGACTCCAGGGGCGGGAGCTCCTACGAGCAGTACTTC
D: TRBD2; V: TRBV12-3/TRBV12-4; size: NA; J: TRBJ2-5; CDR3: CASSFGLAGDSGQETQYF; DNA: TGTGCCAGCAGTTTCGGACTAGCGGGAGATTCAGGGCAAGAGACCCAGTACTTC
D: NA; V: TRBV27; size: NA; J: TRBJ2-1; CDR3: CASSPLSDNEQFF; DNA: TGTGCCAGCAGTCCCCTGAGCGACAATGAGCAGTTCTTC
D: NA; V: TRBV7-8; size: many; J: TRBJ2-1; CDR3: CASSSGRASYNEQFF; DNA: TGTGCCAGCAGCTCCGGGAGAGCCTCCTACAATGAGCAGTTCTTC
D: NA; V: TRBV29-1; size: few; J: TRBJ1-1; CDR3: CSVSGNTEAFF; DNA: TGCAGCGTTTCGGGCAACACTGAAGCTTTCTTT
D: TRBD1; V: TRBV30; size: NA; J: TRBJ2-3; CDR3: CAWDDRASAGTDTQYF; DNA: TGTGCCTGGGACGACAGGGCTAGTGCTGGCACAGATACGCAGTATTTT
D: NA; V: TRBV3-1; size: few; J: TRBJ2-3; CDR3: CASSHGTRGDTQYF; DNA: TGTGCCAGCAGCCATGGTACAAGGGGAGATACGCAGTATTTT
D: NA; V: TRBV24-1; size: NA; J: TRBJ1-1; CDR3: CATSDSGREAFF; DNA: TGTGCCACCAGTGATTCCGGGCGTGAAGCTTTCTTT
D: NA; V: TRBV29-1; size: NA; J: TRBJ2-2; CDR3: CSVAGPANTGELFF; DNA: TGCAGCGTAGCCGGCCCAGCGAACACCGGGGAGCTGTTTTTT
D: NA; V: TRBV4-2; size: NA; J: TRBJ2-7; CDR3: CASSQLTGRYEQYF; DNA: TGTGCCAGCAGCCAATTGACAGGGAGGTACGAGCAGTACTTC
D: TRBD1; V: TRBV6-1; size: few; J: TRBJ1-6; CDR3: CASRQKGTGLSDSPLHF; DNA: TGTGCCAGCAGGCAGAAAGGGACAGGCCTTTCGGATTCACCCCTCCACTTT
D: NA; V: TRBV12-3/TRBV12-4; size: many; J: TRBJ2-7; CDR3: CASRTGRARSYEQYF; DNA: TGTGCCAGCAGGACAGGGAGGGCTCGGTCCTACGAGCAGTACTTC
D: TRBD2; V: TRBV2; size: many; J: TRBJ2-2; CDR3: CASSVLGSGSNTGELFF; DNA: TGTGCCAGCAGTGTTCTGGGCAGCGGGAGTAACACCGGGGAGCTGTTTTTT
D: TRBD1; V: TRBV6-1; size: many; J: TRBJ2-7; CDR3: CASSPQGQGMYEQYF; DNA: TGTGCCAGCAGTCCTCAGGGACAGGGGATGTACGAGCAGTACTTC
D: NA; V: TRBV27; size: few; J: TRBJ2-7; CDR3: CASSKGLGWEQYF; DNA: TGTGCCAGCAGTAAGGGACTGGGGTGGGAGCAGTACTTC
D: TRBD2; V: TRBV5-6; size: NA; J: TRBJ2-1; CDR3: CASSLGLAVPYNEQFF; DNA: TGTGCCAGCAGCTTGGGCCTAGCGGTCCCCTACAATGAGCAGTTCTTC
D: NA; V: TRBV18; size: many; J: TRBJ1-1; CDR3: CASSRVGQGGTEAFF; DNA: TGTGCCAGCTCACGGGTGGGCCAGGGCGGCACTGAAGCTTTCTTT
D: NA; V: TRBV20-1; size: few; J: TRBJ2-6; CDR3: CSAITGSGANVLTF; DNA: TGCAGTGCTATTACAGGGTCTGGGGCCAACGTCCTGACTTTC
D: NA; V: TRBV20-1; size: NA; J: TRBJ2-3; CDR3: CSARQGGGSTDTQYF; DNA: TGCAGTGCTAGGCAGGGAGGGGGTTCGACAGATACGCAGTATTTT
D: NA; V: TRBV20-1; size: NA; J: TRBJ2-7; CDR3: CSASKSDEQYF; DNA: TGCAGTGCTAGTAAAAGCGACGAGCAGTACTTC
D: NA; V: TRBV12-3/TRBV12-4; size: few; J: TRBJ2-1; CDR3: CASSGAGYEQFF; DNA: TGTGCCAGCAGCGGTGCGGGGTATGAGCAGTTCTTC
D: TRBD2; V: TRBV29-1; size: NA; J: TRBJ2-1; CDR3: CSVAGRATVTQFF; DNA: TGCAGCGTTGCCGGGAGGGCCACAGTCACGCAGTTCTTC
D: TRBD2; V: TRBV3-1; size: few; J: TRBJ2-3; CDR3: CASSQGAGGPSSTDTQYF; DNA: TGTGCCAGCAGCCAAGGAGCGGGAGGGCCTTCTAGCACAGATACGCAGTATTTT
D: TRBD2; V: TRBV11-2; size: many; J: TRBJ2-7; CDR3: CASSLGLEDEQYF; DNA: TGTGCCAGCAGCTTGGGACTAGAGGACGAGCAGTACTTC
D: TRBD1; V: TRBV20-1; size: many; J: TRBJ1-2; CDR3: CIPGAGGDYGYTF; DNA: TGCATCCCCGGGGCAGGGGGGGACTATGGCTACACCTTC
D: NA; V: TRBV12-3/TRBV12-4; size: many; J: TRBJ1-2; CDR3: CASSPQVLGGGYTF; DNA: TGTGCCAGCAGCCCCCAGGTCCTCGGCGGTGGCTACACCTTC
D: TRBD2; V: TRBV5-6; size: NA; J: TRBJ2-1; CDR3: CASSVPSGSVNEQFF; DNA: TGTGCCAGCAGCGTTCCCAGCGGGAGTGTGAATGAGCAGTTCTTC
D: NA; V: TRBV11-2; size: few; J: TRBJ1-4; CDR3: CASSPPGHYEKLFF; DNA: TGTGCCAGCAGCCCCCCGGGACACTATGAAAAACTGTTTTTT
D: NA; V: TRBV6-2/TRBV6-3; size: NA; J: TRBJ1-5; CDR3: CASRPLSSGANQPQHF; DNA: TGTGCCAGCAGACCACTCTCTTCAGGAGCCAATCAGCCCCAGCATTTT
D: TRBD2; V: TRBV27; size: NA; J: TRBJ2-5; CDR3: CASSFASGYQETQYF; DNA: TGTGCCAGCAGTTTTGCTAGCGGGTACCAAGAGACCCAGTACTTC
D: TRBD2; V: TRBV2; size: few; J: TRBJ2-3; CDR3: CASSINLQGSGRHSSSTDTQYF; DNA: TGTGCCAGCAGTATCAACCTACAGGGGAGCGGGAGGCATTCTTCCAGCACAGATACGCAGTATTTT
D: NA; V: TRBV5-6; size: NA; J: TRBJ2-6; CDR3: CASSMVGRGANVLTF; DNA: TGTGCCAGCAGCATGGTGGGGCGCGGGGCCAACGTCCTGACTTTC
D: NA; V: TRBV28; size: many; J: TRBJ1-5; CDR3: CASSPPVIGVSNQPQHF; DNA: TGTGCCAGCAGTCCACCGGTGATTGGGGTTAGCAATCAGCCCCAGCATTTT
D: NA; V: TRBV19; size: NA; J: TRBJ2-7; CDR3: CASSDGTDNYEQYF; DNA: TGTGCCAGTAGCGACGGGACGGACAACTACGAGCAGTACTTC
D: TRBD1; V: TRBV20-1; size: few; J: TRBJ1-2; CDR3: CSGDRNYGYTF; DNA: TGCAGCGGGGACAGGAACTATGGCTACACCTTC
D: NA; V: TRBV24-1; size: few; J: TRBJ2-2; CDR3: CATSDSGGATGELFF; DNA: TGTGCCACCAGTGATTCCGGGGGCGCGACGGGGGAGCTGTTTTTT
D: NA; V: TRBV20-1; size: NA; J: TRBJ2-5; CDR3: CSANPDIEQSQETQYF; DNA: TGCAGTGCTAACCCCGATATCGAGCAGTCCCAAGAGACCCAGTACTTC
D: NA; V: TRBV28; size: NA; J: TRBJ1-5; CDR3: CASAGDQPQHF; DNA: TGTGCCAGCGCTGGGGATCAGCCCCAGCATTTT
D: NA; V: TRBV29-1; size: few; J: TRBJ2-1; CDR3: CSVEENEQFF; DNA: TGCAGCGTTGAGGAAAATGAGCAGTTCTTC
D: NA; V: TRBV20-1; size: NA; J: TRBJ2-5; CDR3: CSAKGLGRETQYF; DNA: TGCAGTGCTAAGGGGTTAGGGCGGGAGACCCAGTACTTC
D: TRBD2; V: TRBV13; size: NA; J: TRBJ2-7; CDR3: CASSSGTRACEQYF; DNA: TGTGCCAGCAGCTCCGGGACTAGAGCCTGCGAGCAGTACTTC
D: TRBD2; V: TRBV20-1; size: few; J: TRBJ2-1; CDR3: CSARAPGLAGNEQFF; DNA: TGCAGTGCTAGAGCCCCGGGACTAGCGGGAAATGAGCAGTTCTTC
D: NA; V: TRBV28; size: many; J: TRBJ2-5; CDR3: CASRGREKETQYF; DNA: TGTGCCAGCCGGGGCAGGGAAAAAGAGACCCAGTACTTC
D: NA; V: TRBV3-1; size: NA; J: TRBJ2-3; CDR3: CASSPSRGPTDTQYF; DNA: TGTGCCAGCAGCCCGTCTCGGGGTCCCACAGATACGCAGTATTTT
D: TRBD1; V: TRBV7-2; size: NA; J: TRBJ2-4; CDR3: CASSLATGSTKNIQYF; DNA: TGTGCCAGCAGCTTAGCGACAGGGTCTACCAAAAACATTCAGTACTTC
D: NA; V: TRBV27; size: NA; J: TRBJ2-3; CDR3: CASSFLSDLTDTQYF; DNA: TGTGCCAGCAGTTTTCTGTCCGATCTCACAGATACGCAGTATTTT
D: NA; V: TRBV4-2; size: NA; J: TRBJ1-2; CDR3: CASSQDRLTGTQYGYTF; DNA: TGTGCCAGCAGCCAAGATCGATTAACCGGGACTCAATATGGCTACACCTTC
D: TRBD2; V: TRBV20-1; size: NA; J: TRBJ2-7; CDR3: CSARVAGNLYEQYF; DNA: TGCAGTGCTAGAGTAGCGGGTAACCTCTACGAGCAGTACTTC
D: NA; V: TRBV3-1; size: many; J: TRBJ2-7; CDR3: CASSQRGTLRDEQYF; DNA: TGTGCCAGCAGCCAACGAGGGACCCTTCGGGACGAGCAGTACTTC
D: TRBD1; V: TRBV5-6; size: NA; J: TRBJ1-2; CDR3: CASSLLLTGTAAGYTF; DNA: TGTGCCAGCAGCCTACTCCTTACCGGGACAGCGGCTGGCTACACCTTC